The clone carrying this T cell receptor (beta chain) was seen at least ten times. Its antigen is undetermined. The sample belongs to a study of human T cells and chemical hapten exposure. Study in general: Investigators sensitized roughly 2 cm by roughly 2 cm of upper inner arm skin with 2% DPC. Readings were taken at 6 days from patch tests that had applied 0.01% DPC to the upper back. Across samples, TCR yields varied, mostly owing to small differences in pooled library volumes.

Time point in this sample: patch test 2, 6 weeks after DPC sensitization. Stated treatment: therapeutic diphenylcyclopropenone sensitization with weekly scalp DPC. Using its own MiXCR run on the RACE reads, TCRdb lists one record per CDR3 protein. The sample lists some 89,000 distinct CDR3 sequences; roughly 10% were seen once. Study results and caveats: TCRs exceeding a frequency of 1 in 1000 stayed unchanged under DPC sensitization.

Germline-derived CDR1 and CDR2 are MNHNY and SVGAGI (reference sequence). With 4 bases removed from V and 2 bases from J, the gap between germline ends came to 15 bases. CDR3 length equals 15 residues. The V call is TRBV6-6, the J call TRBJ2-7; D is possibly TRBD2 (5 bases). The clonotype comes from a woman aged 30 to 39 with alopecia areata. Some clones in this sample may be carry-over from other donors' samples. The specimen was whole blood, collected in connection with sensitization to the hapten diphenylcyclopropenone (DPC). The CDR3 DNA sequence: TGTGCCAGCAGTTGGTCCGGGAAGATAACCTACGAGCAGTACTTC. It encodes CASSWSGKITYEQYF.